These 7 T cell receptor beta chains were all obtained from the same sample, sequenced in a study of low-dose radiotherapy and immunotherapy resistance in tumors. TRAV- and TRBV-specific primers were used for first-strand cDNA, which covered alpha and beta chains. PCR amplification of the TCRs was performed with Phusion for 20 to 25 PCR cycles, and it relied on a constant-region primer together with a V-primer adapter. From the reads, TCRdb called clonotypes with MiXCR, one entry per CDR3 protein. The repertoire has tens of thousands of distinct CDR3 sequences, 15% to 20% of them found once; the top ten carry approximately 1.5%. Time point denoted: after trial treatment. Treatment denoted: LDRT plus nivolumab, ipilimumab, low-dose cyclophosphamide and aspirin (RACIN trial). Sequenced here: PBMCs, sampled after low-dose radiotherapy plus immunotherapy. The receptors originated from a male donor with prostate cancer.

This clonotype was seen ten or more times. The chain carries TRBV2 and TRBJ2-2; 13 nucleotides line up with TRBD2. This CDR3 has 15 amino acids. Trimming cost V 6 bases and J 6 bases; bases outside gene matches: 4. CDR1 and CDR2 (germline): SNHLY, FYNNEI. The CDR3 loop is CASRGLAGVSGELFF. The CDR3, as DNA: TGTGCCAGCAGAGGACTAGCGGGAGTTTCCGGGGAGCTGTTTTTT. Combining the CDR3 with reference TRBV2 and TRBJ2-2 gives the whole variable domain EPEVTQTPSHQVTQMGQEVILRCVPISNHLYFYWYRQILGQKVEFLVSFYNNEISEKSEIFDDQFSVERPDGSNFTLKIRSTKLEDSAMYFCASRGLAGVSGELFFGEGSRLTVL.

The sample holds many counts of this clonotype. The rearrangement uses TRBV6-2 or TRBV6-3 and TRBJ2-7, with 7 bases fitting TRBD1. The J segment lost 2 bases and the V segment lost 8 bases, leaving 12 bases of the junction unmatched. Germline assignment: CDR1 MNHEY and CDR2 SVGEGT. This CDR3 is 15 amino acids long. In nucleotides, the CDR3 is TGTGCCAGCCGTCGGACAGGCCAATTTCCCTACGAGCAGTACTTC. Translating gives CASRRTGQFPYEQYF.

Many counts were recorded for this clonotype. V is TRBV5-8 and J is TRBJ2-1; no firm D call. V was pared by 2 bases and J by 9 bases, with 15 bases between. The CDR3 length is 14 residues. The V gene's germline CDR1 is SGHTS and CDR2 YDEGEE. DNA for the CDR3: TGTGCCAGCAGCTTAGGCTATGGTTTTGCTGAGCAGTTCTTC. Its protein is CASSLGYGFAEQFF.

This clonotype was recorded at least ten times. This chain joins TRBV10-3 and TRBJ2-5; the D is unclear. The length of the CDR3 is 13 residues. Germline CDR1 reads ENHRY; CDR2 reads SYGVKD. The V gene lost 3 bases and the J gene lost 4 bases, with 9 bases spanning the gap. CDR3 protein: CAISESSPETQYF. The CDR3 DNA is TGTGCCATCAGTGAAAGTAGCCCAGAGACCCAGTACTTC.

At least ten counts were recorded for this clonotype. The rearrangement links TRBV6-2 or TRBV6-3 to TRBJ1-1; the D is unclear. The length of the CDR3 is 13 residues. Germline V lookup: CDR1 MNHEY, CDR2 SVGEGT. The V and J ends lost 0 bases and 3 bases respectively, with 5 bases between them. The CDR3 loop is CASSYSVYTEAFF. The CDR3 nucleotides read TGTGCCAGCAGTTACTCGGTGTACACTGAAGCTTTCTTT.

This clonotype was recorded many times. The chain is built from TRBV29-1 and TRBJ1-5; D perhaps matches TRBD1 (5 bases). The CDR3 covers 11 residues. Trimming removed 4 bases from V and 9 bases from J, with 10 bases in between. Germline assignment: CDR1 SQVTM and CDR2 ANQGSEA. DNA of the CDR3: TGCAGCGTTGCCGGGGACGGGCCCCAGCATTTT. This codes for CSVAGDGPQHF.

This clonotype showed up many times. The chain's CDR3 is CAISAGEPPNSPLHF. Here the CDR3 DNA reads TGTGCCATCAGTGCGGGGGAACCTCCTAATTCACCCCTCCACTTT. The chain combines TRBV10-3 with TRBJ1-6; the D gene is possibly TRBD1 (5 bases). The CDR3 runs 15 residues. V lost 4 bases, J lost 6 bases, and 13 bases lay in between. CDR1 is ENHRY, CDR2 SYGVKD, per germline.